The sequence of this TCR beta chain was determined in a study of T-cell memory formation after mild COVID-19. Germline CDR1 reads MDHEN; CDR2 reads SYDVKM. V lost 5 bases and J 6 bases, leaving 13 bases between the germline ends. CDR3 length: 13 amino acids. Constant-segment primers and 5'RACE yielded cDNA libraries for TCR alpha and TCR beta, each carrying sample barcodes and UMIs. TCRdb re-analysed the 5' RACE reads in MiXCR, keeping a single row per CDR3 protein. The sample comprises 300,000 to 350,000 distinct CDR3 sequences, roughly 13% of which are singletons, and 22% rests with the top ten. The sequenced sample was PBMCs or a T cell subset sorted from them (not recorded which). The TCR sequence derives from a man between 18 and 35 years old who had mild COVID-19 (a few samples of this study predate the infection). Cell type and time point are not known. V is TRBV28 and J is TRBJ1-1; D uncertain. CDR3 sequence: CASSLMRGAEAFF. CDR3 nucleotides: TGTGCCAGCAGTCTTATGCGGGGAGCTGAAGCTTTCTTT.